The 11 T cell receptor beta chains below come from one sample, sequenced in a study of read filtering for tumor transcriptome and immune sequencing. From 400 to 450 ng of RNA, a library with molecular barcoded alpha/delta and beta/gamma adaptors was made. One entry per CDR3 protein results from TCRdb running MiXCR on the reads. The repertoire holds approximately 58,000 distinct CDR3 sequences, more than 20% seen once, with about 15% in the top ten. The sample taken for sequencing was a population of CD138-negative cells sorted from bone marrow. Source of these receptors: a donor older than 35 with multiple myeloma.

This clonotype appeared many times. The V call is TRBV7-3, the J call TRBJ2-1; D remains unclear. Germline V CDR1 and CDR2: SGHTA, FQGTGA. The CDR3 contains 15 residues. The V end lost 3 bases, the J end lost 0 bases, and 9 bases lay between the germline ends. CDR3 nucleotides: TGTGCCAGCAGCTTCGGAAGGAGCTCCTACAATGAGCAGTTCTTC. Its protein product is CASSFGRSSYNEQFF.

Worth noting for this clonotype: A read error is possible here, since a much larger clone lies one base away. CDR3 coding DNA: TGTGCCAGCAGACAGAGCAACTTCTACGAGCAGTACTTC. Amino acid sequence: CASRQSNFYEQYF. The genes are TRBV27 and TRBJ2-7; D call uncertain. V lost 6 bases, J lost 3 bases, and 12 bases lay in between. The germline V gene encodes CDR1 MNHEY and CDR2 SMNVEV (reference sequence). The CDR3 loop spans 13 amino acids.

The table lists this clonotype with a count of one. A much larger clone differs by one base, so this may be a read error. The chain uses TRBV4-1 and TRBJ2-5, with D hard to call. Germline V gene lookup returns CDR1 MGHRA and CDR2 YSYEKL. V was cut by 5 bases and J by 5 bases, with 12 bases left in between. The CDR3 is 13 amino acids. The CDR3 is CASSCVGRETQYF. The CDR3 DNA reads TGCGCCAGCAGCTGCGTGGGTCGGGAGACCCAGTACTTC.

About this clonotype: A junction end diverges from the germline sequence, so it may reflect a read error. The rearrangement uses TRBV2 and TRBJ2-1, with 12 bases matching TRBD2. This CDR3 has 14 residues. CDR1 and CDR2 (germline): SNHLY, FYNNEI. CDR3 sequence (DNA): TGTGCCAGCAGTTCGGGACTAGCGGGCTATGAGCAGCTCTTC. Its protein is CASSSGLAGYEQLF.

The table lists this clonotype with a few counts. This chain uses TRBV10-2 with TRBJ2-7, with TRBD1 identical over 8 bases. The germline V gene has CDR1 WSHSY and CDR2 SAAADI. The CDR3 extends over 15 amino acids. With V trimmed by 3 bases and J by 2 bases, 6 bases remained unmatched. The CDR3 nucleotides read TGCGCCAGCAGTGACAAGACAGGGGCGACCTACGAGCAGTACTTC. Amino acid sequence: CASSDKTGATYEQYF.

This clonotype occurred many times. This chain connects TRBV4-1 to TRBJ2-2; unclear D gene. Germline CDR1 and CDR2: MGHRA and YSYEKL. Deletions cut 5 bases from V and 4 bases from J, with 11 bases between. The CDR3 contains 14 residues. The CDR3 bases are TGCGCCAGCAGCTCCCCGAGTCGCACCGGGGAGCTGTTTTTT. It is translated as CASSSPSRTGELFF.

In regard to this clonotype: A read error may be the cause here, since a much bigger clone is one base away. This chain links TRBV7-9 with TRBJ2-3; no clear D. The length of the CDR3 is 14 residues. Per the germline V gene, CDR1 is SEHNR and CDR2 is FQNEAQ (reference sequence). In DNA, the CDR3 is TGTGGCAGCAGCTTGCTCTCGGGCACAGATACGCAGTATTTT. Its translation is CGSSLLSGTDTQYF.

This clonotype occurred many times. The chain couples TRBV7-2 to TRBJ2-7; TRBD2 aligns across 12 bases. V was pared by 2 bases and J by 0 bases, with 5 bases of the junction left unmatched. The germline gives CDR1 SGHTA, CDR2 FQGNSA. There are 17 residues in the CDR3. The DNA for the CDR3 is TGTGCCAGCAGCTTATCCCCACTAGCGGGGGGCTCCTACGAGCAGTACTTC. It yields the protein CASSLSPLAGGSYEQYF.

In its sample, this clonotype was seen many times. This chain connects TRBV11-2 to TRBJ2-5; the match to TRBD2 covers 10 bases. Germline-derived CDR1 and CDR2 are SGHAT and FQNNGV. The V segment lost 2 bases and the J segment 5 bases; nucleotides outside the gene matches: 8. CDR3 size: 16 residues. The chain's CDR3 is CASSLTAGAGGETQYF. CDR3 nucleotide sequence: TGTGCCAGCAGCTTAACGGCAGGAGCGGGAGGGGAGACCCAGTACTTC. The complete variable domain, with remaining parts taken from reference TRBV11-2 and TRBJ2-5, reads EAGVAQSPRYKIIEKRQSVAFWCNPISGHATLYWYQQILGQGPKLLIQFQNNGVVDDSQLPKDRFSAERLKGVDSTLKIQPAKLEDSAVYLCASSLTAGAGGETQYFGPGTRLLVL.

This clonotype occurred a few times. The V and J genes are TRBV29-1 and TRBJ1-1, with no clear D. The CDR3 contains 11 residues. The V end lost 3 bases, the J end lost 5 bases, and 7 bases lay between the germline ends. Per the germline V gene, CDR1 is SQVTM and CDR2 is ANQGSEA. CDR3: CSVDRLTEAFF. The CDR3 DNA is TGCAGCGTTGATAGGCTTACTGAAGCTTTCTTT.

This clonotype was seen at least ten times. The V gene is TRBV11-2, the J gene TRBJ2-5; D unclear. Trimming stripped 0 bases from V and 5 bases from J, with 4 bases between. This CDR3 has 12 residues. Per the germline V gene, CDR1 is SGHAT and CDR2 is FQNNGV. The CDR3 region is CASSLDQETQYF. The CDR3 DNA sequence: TGTGCCAGCAGCTTAGATCAGGAGACCCAGTACTTC. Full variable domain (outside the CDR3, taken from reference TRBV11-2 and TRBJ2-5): EAGVAQSPRYKIIEKRQSVAFWCNPISGHATLYWYQQILGQGPKLLIQFQNNGVVDDSQLPKDRFSAERLKGVDSTLKIQPAKLEDSAVYLCASSLDQETQYFGPGTRLLVL.